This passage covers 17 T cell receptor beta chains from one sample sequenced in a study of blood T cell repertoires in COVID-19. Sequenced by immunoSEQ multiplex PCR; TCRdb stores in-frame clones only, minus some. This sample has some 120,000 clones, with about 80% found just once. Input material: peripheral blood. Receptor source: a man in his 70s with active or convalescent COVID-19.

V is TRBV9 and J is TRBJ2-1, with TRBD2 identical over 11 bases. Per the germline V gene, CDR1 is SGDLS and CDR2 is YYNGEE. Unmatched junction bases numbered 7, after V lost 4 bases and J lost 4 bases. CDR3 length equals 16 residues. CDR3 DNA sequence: TGTGCCAGCAGCCCCAGTGCTAGCGGGAGGTACAATGAGCAGTTCTTC. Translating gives CASSPSASGRYNEQFF. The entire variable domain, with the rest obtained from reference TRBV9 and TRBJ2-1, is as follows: DSGVTQTPKHLITATGQRVTLRCSPRSGDLSVYWYQQSLDQGLQFLIQYYNGEERAKGNILERFSAQQFPDLHSELNLSSLELGDSALYFCASSPSASGRYNEQFFGPGTRLTVL.

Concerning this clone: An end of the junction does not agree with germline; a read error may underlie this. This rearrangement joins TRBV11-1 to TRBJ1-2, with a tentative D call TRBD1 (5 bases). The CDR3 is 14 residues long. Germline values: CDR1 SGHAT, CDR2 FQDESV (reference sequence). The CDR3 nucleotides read TGTGCCCGCAGGGCCAGGGAAGCTAACTATGGCTACACCTTC. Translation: CARRAREANYGYTF.

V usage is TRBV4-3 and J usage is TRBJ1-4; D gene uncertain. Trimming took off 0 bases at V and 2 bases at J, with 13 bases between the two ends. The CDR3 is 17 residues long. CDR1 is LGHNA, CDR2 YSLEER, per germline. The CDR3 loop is CASSQDRSIGTNEKLFF. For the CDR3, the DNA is TGCGCCAGCAGCCAAGACAGGTCGATTGGGACTAATGAAAAACTGTTTTTT.

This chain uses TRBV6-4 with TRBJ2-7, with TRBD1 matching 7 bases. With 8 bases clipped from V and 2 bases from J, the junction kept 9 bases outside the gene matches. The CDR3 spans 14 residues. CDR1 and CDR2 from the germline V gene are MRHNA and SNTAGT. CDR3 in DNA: TGTGCCAGCCGACGACAGGGCAATACCTACGAGCAGTACTTC. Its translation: CASRRQGNTYEQYF.

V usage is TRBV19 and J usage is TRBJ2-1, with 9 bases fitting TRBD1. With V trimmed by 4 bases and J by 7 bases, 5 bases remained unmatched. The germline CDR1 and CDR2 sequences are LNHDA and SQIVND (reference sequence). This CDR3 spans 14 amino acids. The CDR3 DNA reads TGTGCCAGTAGTACGGGACAGGGACTGAATGAGCAGTTCTTC. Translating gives CASSTGQGLNEQFF.

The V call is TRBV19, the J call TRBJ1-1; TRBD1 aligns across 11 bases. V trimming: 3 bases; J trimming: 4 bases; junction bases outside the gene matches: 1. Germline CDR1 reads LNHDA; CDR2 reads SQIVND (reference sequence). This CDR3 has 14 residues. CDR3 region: CASSMDRGLTEAFF. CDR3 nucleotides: TGTGCCAGTAGTATGGACAGGGGGCTCACTGAAGCTTTCTTT.

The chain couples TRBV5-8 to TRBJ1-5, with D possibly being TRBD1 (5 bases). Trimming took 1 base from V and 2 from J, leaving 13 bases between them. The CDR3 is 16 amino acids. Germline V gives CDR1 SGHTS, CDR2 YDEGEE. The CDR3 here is CASSLRGRGGNQPQHF. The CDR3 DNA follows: TGTGCCAGCAGCTTGCGAGGTCGGGGGGGCAATCAGCCCCAGCATTTT. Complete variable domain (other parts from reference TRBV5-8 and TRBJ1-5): EAGVTQSPTHLIKTRGQQATLRCSPISGHTSVYWYQQALGLGLQFLLWYDEGEERNRGNFPPRFSGRQFPNYSSELNVNALELEDSALYLCASSLRGRGGNQPQHFGDGTRLSIL.

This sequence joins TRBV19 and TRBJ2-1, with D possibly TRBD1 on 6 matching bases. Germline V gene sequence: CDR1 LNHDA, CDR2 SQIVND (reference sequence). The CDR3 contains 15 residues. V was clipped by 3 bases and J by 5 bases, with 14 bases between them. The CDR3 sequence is CASSIAAGVHNEQFF. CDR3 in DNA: TGTGCCAGTAGTATCGCGGCAGGGGTACACAATGAGCAGTTCTTC. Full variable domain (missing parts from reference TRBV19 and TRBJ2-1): DGGITQSPKYLFRKEGQNVTLSCEQNLNHDAMYWYRQDPGQGLRLIYYSQIVNDFQKGDIAEGYSVSREKKESFPLTVTSAQKNPTAFYLCASSIAAGVHNEQFFGPGTRLTVL.

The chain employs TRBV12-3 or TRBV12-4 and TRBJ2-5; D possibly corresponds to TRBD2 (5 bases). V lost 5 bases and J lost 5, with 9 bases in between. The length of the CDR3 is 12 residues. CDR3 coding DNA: TGTGCCAGCAGTGGAGGTGGGGAGACCCAGTACTTC. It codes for CASSGGGETQYF.

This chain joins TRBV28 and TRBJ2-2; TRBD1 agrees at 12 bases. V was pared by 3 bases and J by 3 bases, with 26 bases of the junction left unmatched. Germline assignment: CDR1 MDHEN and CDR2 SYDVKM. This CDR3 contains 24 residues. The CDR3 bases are TGTGCCAGCAGTTTTCCGGGAGCACTCCAACAAAAGGGGACAGGGGGCGCATACACCGGGGAGCTGTTTTTT. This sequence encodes CASSFPGALQQKGTGGAYTGELFF.

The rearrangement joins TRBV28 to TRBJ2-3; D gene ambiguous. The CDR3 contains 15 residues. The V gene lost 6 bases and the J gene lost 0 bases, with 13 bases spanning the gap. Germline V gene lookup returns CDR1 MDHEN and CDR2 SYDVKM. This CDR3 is CASRLQTVSTDTQYF. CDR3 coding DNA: TGTGCCAGCAGGCTACAGACGGTTAGCACAGATACGCAGTATTTT.

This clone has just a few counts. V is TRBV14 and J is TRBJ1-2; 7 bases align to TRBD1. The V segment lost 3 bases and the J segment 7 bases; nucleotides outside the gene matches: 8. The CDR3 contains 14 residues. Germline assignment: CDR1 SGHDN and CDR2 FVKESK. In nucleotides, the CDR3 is TGTGCCAGCAGCCAGACAGGGCGGTCAGGTGGCTACACCTTC. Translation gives CASSQTGRSGGYTF.

CDR3 in amino acids: CASSYDTGGVLSSNQPQHF. The CDR3 bases are TGTGCCAGCAGTTACGATACAGGGGGCGTCCTGTCCAGCAATCAGCCCCAGCATTTT. The V call is TRBV6-2 or TRBV6-3, the J call TRBJ1-5; TRBD1 agrees at 9 bases. This CDR3 region has 19 residues. The V gene's germline CDR1 is MNHEY and CDR2 SVGEGT. Trimming cost V 2 bases and J 1 base; bases outside gene matches: 12.

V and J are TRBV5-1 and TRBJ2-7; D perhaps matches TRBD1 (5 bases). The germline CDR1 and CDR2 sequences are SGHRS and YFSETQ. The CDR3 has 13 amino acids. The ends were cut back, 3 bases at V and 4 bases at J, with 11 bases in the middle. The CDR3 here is CASSYSTDYEQYF. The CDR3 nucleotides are TGCGCCAGCAGCTACTCGACAGATTACGAGCAGTACTTC.

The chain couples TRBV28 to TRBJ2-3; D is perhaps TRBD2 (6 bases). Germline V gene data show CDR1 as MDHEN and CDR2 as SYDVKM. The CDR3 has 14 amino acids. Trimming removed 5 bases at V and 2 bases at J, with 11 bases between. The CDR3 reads CASSTAGPTDTQYF. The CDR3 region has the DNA TGTGCCAGCAGTACAGCGGGCCCCACAGATACGCAGTATTTT.

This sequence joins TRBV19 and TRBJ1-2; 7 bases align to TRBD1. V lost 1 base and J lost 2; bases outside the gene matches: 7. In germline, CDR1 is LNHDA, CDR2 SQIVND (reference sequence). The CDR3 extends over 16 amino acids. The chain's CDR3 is CASSIGRGTVNYGYTF. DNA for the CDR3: TGTGCCAGTAGTATAGGCAGGGGGACAGTGAACTATGGCTACACCTTC.

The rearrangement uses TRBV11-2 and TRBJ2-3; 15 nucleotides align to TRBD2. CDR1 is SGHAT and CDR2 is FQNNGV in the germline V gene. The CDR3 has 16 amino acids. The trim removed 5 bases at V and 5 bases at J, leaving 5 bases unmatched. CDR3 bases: TGTGCCAGCAGCCGGACTAGCGGGGGGGCCCGAGATACGCAGTATTTT. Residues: CASSRTSGGARDTQYF.